The 4 T cell receptor beta chains reported below all come from one sample, sequenced in a study of T cell responses to AZD1222 COVID-19 vaccine. The table came from immunoSEQ multiplex PCR; TCRdb's copy has only in-frame clones and leaves some out. The table shows about 120,000 clones, with about 90% occurring only once. Sequenced material: peripheral blood, taken on day 0 of AZD1222 vaccination. These receptor sequences come from an adult in good health.

The gene calls are TRBV11-2 and TRBJ2-7; TRBD2 agrees at 9 bases. The V segment lost 4 bases and the J segment 3 bases; nucleotides outside the gene matches: 7. The CDR3 is 15 residues long. Germline assignment: CDR1 SGHAT and CDR2 FQNNGV. CDR3 DNA sequence: TGTGCCAGCAGCTCCTCGAGCGGGGGGTTCTACGAGCAGTACTTC. Amino acid sequence: CASSSSSGGFYEQYF.

The chain recombines TRBV2 with TRBJ1-2; the D gene is possibly TRBD1 (5 bases). Between the trimmed V and J ends, which lost 3 bases and 7 bases, there was a span of 12 bases. There are 13 residues in the CDR3. Germline CDR1 and CDR2: SNHLY and FYNNEI. DNA of the CDR3: TGTGCCAGCAGTGAGTCGACAGTCGGTGGCTACACCTTC. This codes for CASSESTVGGYTF.

The chain recombines TRBV24-1 with TRBJ2-1; D is undetermined. CDR3 length: 14 residues. Germline V lookup: CDR1 KGHDR, CDR2 SFDVKD. The V end lost 2 bases, the J end lost 6 bases, and 10 bases lay between the germline ends. The CDR3 is CATSDWAGGNEQFF. In DNA, the CDR3 is TGTGCCACCAGTGATTGGGCAGGTGGCAATGAGCAGTTCTTC.

The chain couples TRBV27 to TRBJ2-3; no definite D call. The ends were cut back, 2 bases at V and 1 base at J, with 10 bases in the middle. CDR1 and CDR2 (germline): MNHEY, SMNVEV (reference sequence). The length of the CDR3 is 15 residues. The CDR3 bases are TGTGCCAGCAGTTTAGACGGCGGAGGCACAGATACGCAGTATTTT. It translates to CASSLDGGGTDTQYF.